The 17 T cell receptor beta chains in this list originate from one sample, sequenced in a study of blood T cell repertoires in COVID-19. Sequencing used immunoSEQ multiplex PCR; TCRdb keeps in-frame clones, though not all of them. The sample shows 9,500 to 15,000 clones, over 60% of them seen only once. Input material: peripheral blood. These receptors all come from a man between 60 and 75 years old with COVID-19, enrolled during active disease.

The CDR3 DNA reads TGTGCCAGCAGCTTGGGGGGACTAGCGGTTAGCACAGATACGCAGTATTTT. It yields the protein CASSLGGLAVSTDTQYF. This chain connects TRBV5-8 to TRBJ2-3; 11 bases align to TRBD2. This CDR3 contains 17 residues. Germline V gives CDR1 SGHTS, CDR2 YDEGEE. The ends lost 0 bases at V and 0 bases at J; junction bases unmatched: 3.

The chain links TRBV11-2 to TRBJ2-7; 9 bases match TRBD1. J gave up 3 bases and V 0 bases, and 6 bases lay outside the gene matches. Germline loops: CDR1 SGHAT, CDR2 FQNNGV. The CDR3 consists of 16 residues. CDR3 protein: CASSLDLGTGLYEQYF. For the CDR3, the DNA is TGTGCCAGCAGCTTAGATTTGGGGACAGGGCTCTACGAGCAGTACTTC.

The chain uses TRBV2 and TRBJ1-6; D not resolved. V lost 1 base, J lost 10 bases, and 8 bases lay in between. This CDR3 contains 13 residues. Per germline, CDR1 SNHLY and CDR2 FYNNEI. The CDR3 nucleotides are TGTGCCAGCAGTGAAGGAATGCGGTCACCCCTCCACTTT. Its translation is CASSEGMRSPLHF.

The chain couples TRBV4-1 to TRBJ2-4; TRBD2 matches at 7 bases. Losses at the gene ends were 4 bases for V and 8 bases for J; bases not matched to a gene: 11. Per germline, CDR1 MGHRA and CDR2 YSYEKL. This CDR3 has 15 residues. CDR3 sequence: CASSRTGTTTDIQYF. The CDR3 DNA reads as TGCGCCAGCAGCCGTACCGGGACTACGACAGACATTCAGTACTTC.

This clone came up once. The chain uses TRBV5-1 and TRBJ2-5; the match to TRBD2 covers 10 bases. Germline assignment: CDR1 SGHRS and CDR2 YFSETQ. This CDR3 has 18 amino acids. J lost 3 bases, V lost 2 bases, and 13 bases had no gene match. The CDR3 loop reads CASSFPSGGSPFKETQYF. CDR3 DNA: TGCGCCAGCAGCTTCCCTAGCGGGGGCTCACCATTTAAAGAGACCCAGTACTTC.

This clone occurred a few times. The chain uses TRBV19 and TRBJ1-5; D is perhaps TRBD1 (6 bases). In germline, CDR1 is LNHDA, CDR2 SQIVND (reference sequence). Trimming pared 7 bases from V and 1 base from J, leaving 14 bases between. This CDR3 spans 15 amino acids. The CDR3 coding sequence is TGTGCCAGTACCATACAGGGAGGGAGCAATCAGCCCCAGCATTTT. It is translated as CASTIQGGSNQPQHF.

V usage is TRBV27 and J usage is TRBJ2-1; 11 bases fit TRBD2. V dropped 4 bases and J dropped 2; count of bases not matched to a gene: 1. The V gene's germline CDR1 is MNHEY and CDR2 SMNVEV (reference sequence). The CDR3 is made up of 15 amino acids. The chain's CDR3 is CASSSTSGTYNEQFF. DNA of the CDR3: TGTGCCAGCAGTTCGACTAGCGGGACCTACAATGAGCAGTTCTTC.

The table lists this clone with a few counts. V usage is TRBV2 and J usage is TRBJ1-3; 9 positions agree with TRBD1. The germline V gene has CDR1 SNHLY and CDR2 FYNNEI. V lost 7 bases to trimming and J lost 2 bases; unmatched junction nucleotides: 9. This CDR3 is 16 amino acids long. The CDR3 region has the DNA TGTGCCAGCAAGGACAGGGGCTTTCAGGCTGGAAACACCATATATTTT. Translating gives CASKDRGFQAGNTIYF.

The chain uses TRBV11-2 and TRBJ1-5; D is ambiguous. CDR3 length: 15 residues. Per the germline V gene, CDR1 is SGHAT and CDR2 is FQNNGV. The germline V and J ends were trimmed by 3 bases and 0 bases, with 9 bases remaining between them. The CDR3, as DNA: TGTGCCAGCAGCTTCGGAGGCGATAGCAATCAGCCCCAGCATTTT. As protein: CASSFGGDSNQPQHF.

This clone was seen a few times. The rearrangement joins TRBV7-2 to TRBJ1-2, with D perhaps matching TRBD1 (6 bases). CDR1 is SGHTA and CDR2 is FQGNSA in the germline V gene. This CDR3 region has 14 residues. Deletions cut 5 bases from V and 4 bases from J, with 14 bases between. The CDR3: CASSPQQGGYGYTF. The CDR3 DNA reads TGTGCCAGCAGCCCGCAACAGGGTGGCTATGGCTACACCTTC.

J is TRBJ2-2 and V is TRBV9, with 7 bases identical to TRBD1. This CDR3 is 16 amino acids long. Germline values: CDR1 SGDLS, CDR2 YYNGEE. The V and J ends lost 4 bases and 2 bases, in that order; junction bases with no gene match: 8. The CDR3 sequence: CASSTGEISNTGELFF. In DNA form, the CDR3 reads TGTGCCAGCAGCACAGGGGAAATTTCCAACACCGGGGAGCTGTTTTTT. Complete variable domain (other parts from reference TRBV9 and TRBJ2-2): DSGVTQTPKHLITATGQRVTLRCSPRSGDLSVYWYQQSLDQGLQFLIQYYNGEERAKGNILERFSAQQFPDLHSELNLSSLELGDSALYFCASSTGEISNTGELFFGEGSRLTVL.

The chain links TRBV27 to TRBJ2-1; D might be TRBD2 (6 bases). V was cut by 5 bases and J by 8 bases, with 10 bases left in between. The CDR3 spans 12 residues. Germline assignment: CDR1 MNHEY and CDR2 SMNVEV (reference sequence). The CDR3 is CASSGGVDEQFF. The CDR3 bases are TGTGCCAGCAGTGGCGGGGTGGATGAGCAGTTCTTC.

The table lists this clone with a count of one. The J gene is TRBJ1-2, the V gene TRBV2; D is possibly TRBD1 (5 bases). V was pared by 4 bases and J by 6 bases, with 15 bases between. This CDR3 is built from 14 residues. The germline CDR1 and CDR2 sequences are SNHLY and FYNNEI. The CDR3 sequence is CASSGQLRGNGYTF. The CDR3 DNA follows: TGTGCCAGCAGTGGACAGCTCCGGGGGAATGGCTACACCTTC.

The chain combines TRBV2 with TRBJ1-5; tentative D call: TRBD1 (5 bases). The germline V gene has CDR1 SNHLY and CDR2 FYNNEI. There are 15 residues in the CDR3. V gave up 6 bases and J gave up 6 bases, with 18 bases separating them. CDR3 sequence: CASSSMGQEGQPQHF. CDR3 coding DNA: TGTGCCAGCAGCTCTATGGGGCAGGAAGGTCAGCCCCAGCATTTT.

The CDR3 region has the DNA TGTGCCAGCAGCCGGCCGGGACATCCTTACGAGCAGTACTTC. The encoded protein is CASSRPGHPYEQYF. The V gene is TRBV5-6, the J gene TRBJ2-7; D possibly corresponds to TRBD1 (6 bases). The CDR3 consists of 14 residues. Trimming stripped 4 bases from V and 4 bases from J, with 15 bases between. Germline CDR1 and CDR2: SGHDT and YYEEEE.

Here the CDR3 reads CASSYVGQGARNEQFF. In DNA form, the CDR3 reads TGTGCCAGCAGTTATGTGGGACAGGGGGCGCGAAATGAGCAGTTCTTC. The chain couples TRBV6-5 to TRBJ2-1; TRBD1 aligns across 12 bases. V lost 3 bases, J lost 7 bases, and 7 bases stayed unmatched. The CDR3 loop spans 16 amino acids. CDR1 is MNHEY and CDR2 is SVGAGI in the germline V gene.

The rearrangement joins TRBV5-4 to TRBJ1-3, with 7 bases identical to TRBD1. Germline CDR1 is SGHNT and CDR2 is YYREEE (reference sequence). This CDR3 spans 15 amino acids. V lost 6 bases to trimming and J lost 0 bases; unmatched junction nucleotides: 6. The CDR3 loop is CASTLTGTSGNTIYF. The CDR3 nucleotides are TGTGCCAGCACTCTGACAGGGACCTCTGGAAACACCATATATTTT.